The source of this T cell receptor beta chain is a study of T cell responses to AZD1222 COVID-19 vaccine. Overall study findings and caveats: Along spike, vaccine-associated CD4 TCRs were found throughout, with dominance at 160-218 and 743-854. White British people made up most donors, females outnumbered males, and clonal diversity was possibly underestimated. Repertoires were obtained solely post-peak T cell response.

Turning to this clone: Its antigen remains unknown.

This CDR3 region has 12 residues. Sequenced by immunoSEQ multiplex PCR; TCRdb stores in-frame clones only, minus some. The sample holds about 100,000 clones; roughly 89% are singletons and the top ten take 15%. The sequence came from an adult in good health. The chain couples TRBV12-1 to TRBJ1-1. TRBV12-1 is a pseudogene segment. The sample was peripheral blood, taken on day 0 of AZD1222 vaccination. The CDR3 nucleotides are TGTGCCAGCAGCTCTCATGACACTGAAGCTTTCTTT. Translation gives CASSSHDTEAFF.